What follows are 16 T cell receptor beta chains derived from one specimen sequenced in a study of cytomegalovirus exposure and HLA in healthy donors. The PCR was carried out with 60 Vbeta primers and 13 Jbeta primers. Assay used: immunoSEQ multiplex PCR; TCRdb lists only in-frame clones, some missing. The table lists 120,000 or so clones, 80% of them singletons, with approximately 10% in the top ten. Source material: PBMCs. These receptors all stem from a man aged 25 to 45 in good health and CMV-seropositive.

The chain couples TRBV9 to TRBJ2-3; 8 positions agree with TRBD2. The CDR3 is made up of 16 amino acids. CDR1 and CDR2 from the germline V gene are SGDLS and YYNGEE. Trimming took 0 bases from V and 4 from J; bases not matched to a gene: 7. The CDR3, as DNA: TGTGCCAGCAGCGTAGTGGGCGGGGGGATGGCAGATACGCAGTATTTT. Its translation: CASSVVGGGMADTQYF.

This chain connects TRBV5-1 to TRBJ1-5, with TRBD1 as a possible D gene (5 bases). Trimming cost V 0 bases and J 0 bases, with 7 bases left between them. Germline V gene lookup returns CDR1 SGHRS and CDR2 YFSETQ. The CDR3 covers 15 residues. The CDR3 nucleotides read TGCGCCAGCAGCTTGGCCGGGGGTAGCAATCAGCCCCAGCATTTT. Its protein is CASSLAGGSNQPQHF.

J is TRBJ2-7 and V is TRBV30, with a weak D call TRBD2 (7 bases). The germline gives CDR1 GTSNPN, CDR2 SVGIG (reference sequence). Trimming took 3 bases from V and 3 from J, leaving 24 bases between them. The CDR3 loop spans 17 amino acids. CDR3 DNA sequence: TGTGCCTGGAGGGGAATTCAGCGGGACACCTTCAACTACGAGCAGTACTTC. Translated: CAWRGIQRDTFNYEQYF.

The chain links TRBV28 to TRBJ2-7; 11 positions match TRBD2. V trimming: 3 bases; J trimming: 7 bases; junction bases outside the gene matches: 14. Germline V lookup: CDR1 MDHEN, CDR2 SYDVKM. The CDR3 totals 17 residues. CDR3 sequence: CASSFLAGGRRTVEQYF. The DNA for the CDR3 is TGTGCCAGCAGTTTCCTAGCGGGGGGCCGCCGGACGGTGGAGCAGTACTTC.

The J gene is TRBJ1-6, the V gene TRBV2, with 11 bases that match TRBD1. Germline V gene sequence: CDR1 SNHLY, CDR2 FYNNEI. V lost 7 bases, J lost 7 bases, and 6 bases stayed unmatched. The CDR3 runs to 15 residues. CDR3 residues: CASTPGTGGNSPLHF. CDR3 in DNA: TGTGCCAGCACCCCGGGGACAGGGGGAAATTCACCCCTCCACTTT.

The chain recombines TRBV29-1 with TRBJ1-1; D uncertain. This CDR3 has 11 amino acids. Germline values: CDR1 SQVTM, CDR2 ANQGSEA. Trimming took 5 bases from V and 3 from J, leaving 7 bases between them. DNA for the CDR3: TGCAGCGTTCGGGGTCACACTGAAGCTTTCTTT. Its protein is CSVRGHTEAFF.

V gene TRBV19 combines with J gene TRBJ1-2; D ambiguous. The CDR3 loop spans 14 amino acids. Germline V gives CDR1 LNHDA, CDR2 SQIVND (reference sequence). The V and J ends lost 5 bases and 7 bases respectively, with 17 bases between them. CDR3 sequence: CASSAEQGSGGYTF. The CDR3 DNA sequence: TGTGCCAGTAGTGCAGAACAAGGATCGGGTGGCTACACCTTC.

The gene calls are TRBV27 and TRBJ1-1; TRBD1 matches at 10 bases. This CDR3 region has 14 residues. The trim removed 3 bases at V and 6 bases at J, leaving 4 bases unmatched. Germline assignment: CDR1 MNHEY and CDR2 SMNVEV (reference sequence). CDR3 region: CASSFSGTGAEAFF. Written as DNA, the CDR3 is TGTGCCAGCAGTTTTTCCGGGACAGGGGCTGAAGCTTTCTTT.

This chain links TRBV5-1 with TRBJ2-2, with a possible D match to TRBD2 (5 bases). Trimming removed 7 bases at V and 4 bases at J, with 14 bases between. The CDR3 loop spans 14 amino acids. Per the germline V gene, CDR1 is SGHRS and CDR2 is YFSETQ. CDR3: CASGPWRATGELFF. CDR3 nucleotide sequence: TGCGCCAGCGGCCCCTGGCGGGCCACCGGGGAGCTGTTTTTT. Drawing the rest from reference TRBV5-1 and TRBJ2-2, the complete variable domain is KAGVTQTPRYLIKTRGQQVTLSCSPISGHRSVSWYQQTPGQGLQFLFEYFSETQRNKGNFPGRFSGRQFSNSRSEMNVSTLELGDSALYLCASGPWRATGELFFGEGSRLTVL.

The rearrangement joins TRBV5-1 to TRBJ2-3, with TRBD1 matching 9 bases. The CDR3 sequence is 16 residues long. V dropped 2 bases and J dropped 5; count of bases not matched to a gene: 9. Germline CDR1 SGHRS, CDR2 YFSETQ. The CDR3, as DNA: TGCGCCAGCAGCTTACAGGGGGCCGGCTCAGGAGATACGCAGTATTTT. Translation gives CASSLQGAGSGDTQYF.

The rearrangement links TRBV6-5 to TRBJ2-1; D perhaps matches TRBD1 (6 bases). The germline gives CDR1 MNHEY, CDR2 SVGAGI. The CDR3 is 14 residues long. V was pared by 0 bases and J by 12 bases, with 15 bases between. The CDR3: CASSYSRGFTRQFF. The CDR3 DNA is TGTGCCAGCAGTTACTCCAGGGGCTTCACCAGGCAGTTCTTC.

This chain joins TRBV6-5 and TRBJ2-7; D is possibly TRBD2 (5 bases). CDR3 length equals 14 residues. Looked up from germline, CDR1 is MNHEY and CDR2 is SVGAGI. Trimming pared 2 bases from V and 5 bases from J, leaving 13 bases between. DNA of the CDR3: TGTGCCAGCAGTTACCGAGGGTCCGTCAACGAGCAGTACTTC. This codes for CASSYRGSVNEQYF.

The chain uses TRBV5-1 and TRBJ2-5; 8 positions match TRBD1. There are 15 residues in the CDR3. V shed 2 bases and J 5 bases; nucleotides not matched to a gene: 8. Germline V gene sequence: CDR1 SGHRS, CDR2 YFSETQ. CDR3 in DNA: TGCGCCAGCAGCTTCTCGACAGGGGATATGGAGACCCAGTACTTC. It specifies CASSFSTGDMETQYF. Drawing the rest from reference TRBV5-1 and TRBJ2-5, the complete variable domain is KAGVTQTPRYLIKTRGQQVTLSCSPISGHRSVSWYQQTPGQGLQFLFEYFSETQRNKGNFPGRFSGRQFSNSRSEMNVSTLELGDSALYLCASSFSTGDMETQYFGPGTRLLVL.

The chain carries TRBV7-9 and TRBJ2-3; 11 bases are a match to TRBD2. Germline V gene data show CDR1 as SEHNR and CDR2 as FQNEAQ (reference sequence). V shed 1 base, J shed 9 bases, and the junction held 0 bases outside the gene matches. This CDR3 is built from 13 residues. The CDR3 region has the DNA TGTGCCAGCAGCTTAGGACTAGCGGGGACGCAGTATTTT. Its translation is CASSLGLAGTQYF. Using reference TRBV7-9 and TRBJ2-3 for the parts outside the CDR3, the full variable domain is DTGVSQNPRHKITKRGQNVTFRCDPISEHNRLYWYRQTLGQGPEFLTYFQNEAQLEKSRLLSDRFSAERPKGSFSTLEIQRTEQGDSAMYLCASSLGLAGTQYFGPGTRLTVL.

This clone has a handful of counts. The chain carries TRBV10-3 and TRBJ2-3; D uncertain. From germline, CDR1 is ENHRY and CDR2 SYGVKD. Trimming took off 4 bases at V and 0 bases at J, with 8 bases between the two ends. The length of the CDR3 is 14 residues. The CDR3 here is CAISGLMSTDTQYF. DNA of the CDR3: TGTGCCATCAGTGGACTGATGAGCACAGATACGCAGTATTTT.

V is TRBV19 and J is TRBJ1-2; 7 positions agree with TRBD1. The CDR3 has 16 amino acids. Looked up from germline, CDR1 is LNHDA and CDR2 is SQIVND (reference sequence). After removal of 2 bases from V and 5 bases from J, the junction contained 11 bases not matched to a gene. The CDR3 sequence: CASSIFDRAELYGYTF. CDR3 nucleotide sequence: TGTGCCAGTAGTATATTCGACAGGGCAGAACTTTATGGCTACACCTTC.